The T cell receptor beta chain under discussion was sequenced for a study of blood T cells in healthy people across ages. Overall study findings and caveats: Across the age range, TCR beta diversity per million T cells fell in a roughly linear way. Since the PBMCs were unsorted, naive and antigen-experienced cells could not be conclusively compared.

The second PCR ran about 6 to 12 cycles with a sample-barcoded 5' primer and J-beta primers. Carrying 12 random nucleotides, a template-switch adaptor labeled each individual cDNA molecule. Every individual sample yielded 3 million or more paired-end reads (each containing CDR3). MiXCR, applied by TCRdb to the 5' RACE reads, yields one record per CDR3 protein. The top ten clones hold more than 6% of a sample with some 1.5 million distinct CDR3 sequences, roughly 27% of them seen once. V lost 0 bases and J 1 base, leaving 8 bases between the germline ends. CDR3 length: 14 residues. In germline, CDR1 is SGDLS, CDR2 YYNGEE. This clonotype occurred many times. The antigen is unknown.

This chain joins TRBV9 and TRBJ2-7, with no clear D. The clonotype comes from a woman in her 30s in good health. Sequencing was done on a sample of blood. CDR3 DNA: TGTGCCAGCAGCGTAGCTGGGCATTCCTACGAGCAGTACTTC. Translating gives CASSVAGHSYEQYF. Looking up the rest from reference TRBV9 and TRBJ2-7 gives the full variable domain: DSGVTQTPKHLITATGQRVTLRCSPRSGDLSVYWYQQSLDQGLQFLIQYYNGEERAKGNILERFSAQQFPDLHSELNLSSLELGDSALYFCASSVAGHSYEQYFGPGTRLTVT.